A single sample gave rise to the 19 T cell receptor beta chains below, sequenced in a study of shared clonotypes between healthy human individuals. The naive CD8 population came from CD45RO-negative cells selected for CCR7, without terminally differentiated effector memory CD45RA+ cells. Data came from immunoSEQ multiplex PCR; TCRdb stores just in-frame clones and leaves some out. The repertoire includes hundreds of thousands of clones, 92% of them detected once, and about 24% sits in the top ten. Sequenced sample: naive CD8+ T cells sorted from blood. These TCRs come from a man aged 30-40 years in good health.

V usage is TRBV6-5 and J usage is TRBJ2-2; D is unresolved. V lost 4 bases and J lost 4, with 16 bases in between. Germline loops: CDR1 MNHEY, CDR2 SVGAGI. The CDR3 is 16 amino acids. The CDR3 bases are TGTGCCAGCAGTTTGCCGGAACTGGTCCGCACCGGGGAGCTGTTTTTT. This codes for CASSLPELVRTGELFF.

This clone was counted once. This chain uses TRBV6-5 with TRBJ2-7, with D perhaps matching TRBD2 (7 bases). Trimming cost V 2 bases and J 2 bases, with 13 bases left between them. The CDR3 has 15 residues. Germline loops: CDR1 MNHEY, CDR2 SVGAGI. CDR3 region: CASSYGGAGAYEQYF. The CDR3 nucleotides read TGTGCCAGCAGTTACGGGGGGGCAGGGGCCTACGAGCAGTACTTC.

V usage is TRBV7-9 and J usage is TRBJ2-1; 11 bases match TRBD1. CDR3 length equals 14 residues. Looked up from germline, CDR1 is SEHNR and CDR2 is FQNEAQ (reference sequence). V was clipped by 1 base and J by 11 bases; unmatched bases: 4. The CDR3 region is CASSLDWDRGKQFF. The CDR3 DNA reads as TGTGCCAGCAGCTTAGATTGGGACAGGGGGAAGCAGTTCTTC. The variable domain in full, with the rest retrieved from reference TRBV7-9 and TRBJ2-1, is DTGVSQNPRHKITKRGQNVTFRCDPISEHNRLYWYRQTLGQGPEFLTYFQNEAQLEKSRLLSDRFSAERPKGSFSTLEIQRTEQGDSAMYLCASSLDWDRGKQFFGPGTRLTVL.

The J gene is TRBJ2-7, the V gene TRBV28; D gene ambiguous. CDR3 length: 11 residues. Germline values: CDR1 MDHEN, CDR2 SYDVKM. V was trimmed by 10 bases and J by 2 bases, leaving 9 bases between them. CDR3 amino acids: CATAGAYEQYF. The CDR3 DNA is TGTGCCACGGCAGGTGCCTACGAGCAGTACTTC. The full variable domain, with the rest looked up from reference TRBV28 and TRBJ2-7, is DVKVTQSSRYLVKRTGEKVFLECVQDMDHENMFWYRQDPGLGLRLIYFSYDVKMKEKGDIPEGYSVSREKKERFSLILESASTNQTSMYLCATAGAYEQYFGPGTRLTVT.

The V and J genes are TRBV28 and TRBJ2-3; 14 bases are a match to TRBD2. The ends lost 1 base at V and 6 bases at J; junction bases unmatched: 15. This CDR3 has 20 amino acids. From germline, CDR1 is MDHEN and CDR2 SYDVKM. The CDR3 DNA sequence: TGTGCCAGCAGTTTATTTTCGCCTAGACTAGCGGGAGGGGTCCGGGATACGCAGTATTTT. It yields the protein CASSLFSPRLAGGVRDTQYF. Complete variable domain (other parts from reference TRBV28 and TRBJ2-3): DVKVTQSSRYLVKRTGEKVFLECVQDMDHENMFWYRQDPGLGLRLIYFSYDVKMKEKGDIPEGYSVSREKKERFSLILESASTNQTSMYLCASSLFSPRLAGGVRDTQYFGPGTRLTVL.

Points on this clone: The sample has other DNA sequences that encode this CDR3 too. The chain links TRBV7-9 to TRBJ2-7; D is possibly TRBD2 (6 bases). Germline CDR1 is SEHNR and CDR2 is FQNEAQ (reference sequence). V lost 3 bases and J 4 bases, leaving 7 bases between the germline ends. This CDR3 comprises 12 residues. CDR3 sequence reads: CASSLGTYEQYF. The CDR3 nucleotides are TGTGCCAGCAGCTTGGGGACTTACGAGCAGTACTTC.

The chain couples TRBV14 to TRBJ2-7; TRBD1 agrees at 8 bases. Trimming cost V 5 bases and J 3 bases; bases outside gene matches: 12. This CDR3 comprises 16 residues. Per the germline V gene, CDR1 is SGHDN and CDR2 is FVKESK. The CDR3 is CASSTSRGTGYYEQYF. In DNA, the CDR3 is TGTGCCAGCAGCACCTCCCGTGGGACAGGATACTACGAGCAGTACTTC.

The chain couples TRBV6-1 to TRBJ2-1, with 9 bases fitting TRBD1. The germline V gene has CDR1 MNHNS and CDR2 SASEGT. The V gene end was trimmed by 6 bases and the J gene end by 6 bases; junction bases not matched to a gene: 9. The CDR3 consists of 15 residues. Written as DNA, the CDR3 is TGTGCCAGCAGCCGTCCCGGGACAGGGTCCAATGAGCAGTTCTTC. Amino acids: CASSRPGTGSNEQFF.

The chain is built from TRBV5-1 and TRBJ2-1; 8 bases map to TRBD2. Germline loops: CDR1 SGHRS, CDR2 YFSETQ. V was clipped by 3 bases and J by 4 bases; unmatched bases: 15. This CDR3 is built from 18 residues. The DNA for the CDR3 is TGCGCCAGCAGCTGGCTACTAGCGGAGCTTCCTTCGTACAATGAGCAGTTCTTC. This encodes CASSWLLAELPSYNEQFF.

The V gene is TRBV30, the J gene TRBJ2-7, with 9 bases lining up with TRBD1. Germline CDR1 GTSNPN, CDR2 SVGIG (reference sequence). The CDR3 length is 12 residues. J lost 4 bases, V lost 8 bases, and 6 bases had no gene match. The CDR3 loop is CAGDRAPYEQYF. In DNA form, the CDR3 reads TGTGCCGGGGACAGGGCCCCTTACGAGCAGTACTTC.

The chain employs TRBV5-1 and TRBJ2-7; TRBD2 might be the D (6 bases). The CDR3 spans 15 residues. Germline V gene lookup returns CDR1 SGHRS and CDR2 YFSETQ. V lost 5 bases, J lost 1 base, and 16 bases lay in between. CDR3 amino acids: CASRGEAGRSYEQYF. Here the CDR3 DNA reads TGCGCCAGCAGGGGGGAGGCAGGGAGGTCCTACGAGCAGTACTTC.

This clone has a single count. The V gene is TRBV9, the J gene TRBJ1-2; TRBD1 matches at 10 bases. The CDR3 sequence is 15 residues long. Trimming at V came to 0 bases and at J to 5 bases, leaving 4 bases not matched to a gene. Germline V gives CDR1 SGDLS, CDR2 YYNGEE. The CDR3 spells CASSVGTGGNYGYTF. The CDR3 DNA follows: TGTGCCAGCAGCGTAGGGACAGGGGGAAATTATGGCTACACCTTC.

V usage is TRBV7-8 and J usage is TRBJ2-6; 13 bases are shared with TRBD2. CDR3 length equals 18 residues. Trimming took 4 bases from V and 2 from J; bases not matched to a gene: 5. Germline loops: CDR1 SGHVS, CDR2 FQNEAQ. The CDR3 loop is CASSYLGLAGAGANVLTF. The CDR3 region has the DNA TGTGCCAGCAGCTACCTAGGACTAGCGGGAGCTGGGGCCAACGTCCTGACTTTC.

The chain joins TRBV2 to TRBJ2-3; TRBD2 matches 8 bases. In germline, CDR1 is SNHLY, CDR2 FYNNEI. The CDR3 totals 17 residues. V lost 6 bases to trimming and J lost 4 bases; unmatched junction nucleotides: 15. This chain's CDR3 is CASRGPILSGSADTQYF. The CDR3 DNA follows: TGTGCCAGCAGGGGACCCATTTTGAGCGGGAGTGCAGATACGCAGTATTTT.

The genes are TRBV7-2 and TRBJ2-7; perhaps TRBD2 as D (5 bases). The CDR3 is 13 amino acids. V lost 4 bases to trimming and J lost 5 bases, with 12 bases between them. Germline loops: CDR1 SGHTA, CDR2 FQGNSA. The CDR3 sequence: CASSSPERDEQYF. CDR3 coding DNA: TGTGCCAGCAGCTCCCCTGAGAGGGACGAGCAGTACTTC. The variable domain in full, with the rest retrieved from reference TRBV7-2 and TRBJ2-7, is GAGVSQSPSNKVTEKGKDVELRCDPISGHTALYWYRQSLGQGLEFLIYFQGNSAPDKSGLPSDRFSAERTGGSVSTLTIQRTQQEDSAVYLCASSSPERDEQYFGPGTRLTVT.

Only one count was recorded for this clone. The chain has TRBV6-5 and TRBJ2-1; possible D gene TRBD2, 6 bases. The CDR3 contains 14 residues. Germline V gene lookup returns CDR1 MNHEY and CDR2 SVGAGI. V gave up 5 bases and J gave up 4 bases, with 12 bases separating them. CDR3 sequence: CASSTGGLYNEQFF. The CDR3 coding sequence is TGTGCCAGCAGTACTGGGGGACTTTACAATGAGCAGTTCTTC.

J is TRBJ1-5 and V is TRBV4-1, with no clear D. Trimming took 8 bases from V and 1 from J, leaving 6 bases between them. Germline loops: CDR1 MGHRA, CDR2 YSYEKL. The CDR3 totals 12 residues. CDR3 coding DNA: TGCGCCAGCTCAGAAAGCAATCAGCCCCAGCATTTT. Protein product: CASSESNQPQHF.

This clone was picked up one time. The rearrangement joins TRBV25-1 to TRBJ2-2; D remains ambiguous. The germline V gene has CDR1 MGHDK and CDR2 SYGVNS. Deletions cut 7 bases from V and 1 base from J, with 10 bases between. CDR3 length: 14 residues. The CDR3 DNA reads as TGTGCCAGCAAATCTGGATGGAACACCGGGGAGCTGTTTTTT. It yields the protein CASKSGWNTGELFF.

This clone was recorded at least ten times. The chain uses TRBV4-1 and TRBJ2-7; no clear D. The CDR3 covers 13 residues. Per the germline V gene, CDR1 is MGHRA and CDR2 is YSYEKL. The germline V and J ends were trimmed by 3 bases and 6 bases, with 12 bases remaining between them. Here the CDR3 reads CASSQAPGSEQYF. The DNA of the CDR3 is TGCGCCAGCAGCCAGGCTCCAGGTTCCGAGCAGTACTTC.